The 25 T cell receptor beta chains reported below all come from one sample, sequenced in a study of blood T cell repertoires in COVID-19. Data came from immunoSEQ multiplex PCR; TCRdb stores just in-frame clones and leaves some out. In the table there are approximately 270,000 clones, about nine tenths of which are singletons. The sample consisted of peripheral blood. The receptors were sampled from a man in his forties or fifties with acute or convalescent COVID-19.

The CDR3 reads CASSSGTGVGGNTIYF. The CDR3 DNA is TGTGCCAGCAGCTCCGGGACAGGGGTCGGAGGAAACACCATATATTTT. The chain carries TRBV11-3 and TRBJ1-3; 10 bases map to TRBD1. This CDR3 has 16 amino acids. J was trimmed by 4 bases and V by 4 bases; bases with no gene match: 7. Per germline, CDR1 SGHNT and CDR2 YENEEA.

The chain recombines TRBV18 with TRBJ2-5; 9 positions agree with TRBD2. Germline lookup yields CDR1 KGHSH and CDR2 LQKENI. The CDR3 runs 21 residues. V dropped 0 bases and J dropped 1; count of bases not matched to a gene: 18. The CDR3 DNA is TGTGCCAGCTCACCACCGAAGGGGACAAGCGGGGGGCCGAGGGGCCAAGAGACCCAGTACTTC. Its translation: CASSPPKGTSGGPRGQETQYF.

The genes are TRBV9 and TRBJ2-5, with D tentatively TRBD2 (5 bases). V was cut by 0 bases and J by 4 bases, with 13 bases left in between. Germline CDR1 and CDR2: SGDLS and YYNGEE. This CDR3 comprises 15 residues. This CDR3 reads CASSVGQVGGETQYF. The CDR3 DNA reads TGTGCCAGCAGCGTAGGGCAGGTTGGAGGAGAGACCCAGTACTTC.

The gene calls are TRBV6-5 and TRBJ1-5; 8 bases are a match to TRBD1. V lost 7 bases and J lost 0; bases outside the gene matches: 5. In germline, CDR1 is MNHEY, CDR2 SVGAGI. This CDR3 has 15 amino acids. In DNA form, the CDR3 reads TGTGCCAGCACCCCGACAGGGGTTAGCAATCAGCCCCAGCATTTT. Translating gives CASTPTGVSNQPQHF.

V is TRBV6-6 and J is TRBJ1-5; no firm D call. V was cut by 0 bases and J by 4 bases, with 10 bases left in between. The CDR3 extends over 15 amino acids. CDR1 and CDR2 (germline): MNHNY, SVGAGI (reference sequence). CDR3 sequence (DNA): TGTGCCAGCAGTTACTCCTTGTCCCGGAATCAGCCCCAGCATTTT. Protein sequence: CASSYSLSRNQPQHF.

This chain connects TRBV5-1 to TRBJ1-3; 8 nucleotides match TRBD1. The CDR3 totals 14 residues. Germline loops: CDR1 SGHRS, CDR2 YFSETQ. The junction had 7 bases not matched to a gene; V was cut back by 7 bases and J by 4 bases. The CDR3 DNA sequence: TGCGCCAGCCAGCAGGGGGCGAACGGAAACACCATATATTTT. This encodes CASQQGANGNTIYF.

This clone was observed at least ten times. The gene calls are TRBV27 and TRBJ2-3, with a weak D call TRBD1 (6 bases). CDR1 is MNHEY, CDR2 SMNVEV, per germline (reference sequence). The CDR3 totals 15 residues. The germline V and J ends were trimmed by 6 bases and 0 bases, with 13 bases remaining between them. The DNA for the CDR3 is TGTGCCAGCAGCCATACAGGGCCTAGCACAGATACGCAGTATTTT. It encodes CASSHTGPSTDTQYF.

This chain connects TRBV12-2 to TRBJ2-5; the D segment call TRBD2 is taken from the table without a DNA check. TRBV12-2 has pseudogene status. This CDR3 has 15 amino acids. CDR3 residues: CASRLVELAKETQYF. CDR3 DNA sequence: TGTGCAAGTCGCTTAGTAGAACTAGCGAAGGAGACCCAGTACTTC.

This chain uses TRBV29-1 with TRBJ1-2; weak D call: TRBD1 (5 bases). V gave up 3 bases and J gave up 2 bases, with 16 bases separating them. CDR1 and CDR2 from the germline V gene are SQVTM and ANQGSEA. The CDR3 consists of 15 residues. In nucleotides, the CDR3 is TGCAGCGTTGACCGGGGCAGCGCGGGAAACTATGGCTACACCTTC. Its protein product is CSVDRGSAGNYGYTF. The full variable domain, completed using reference TRBV29-1 and TRBJ1-2, is SAVISQKPSRDICQRGTSLTIQCQVDSQVTMMFWYRQQPGQSLTLIATANQGSEATYESGFVIDKFPISRPNLTFSTLTVSNMSPEDSSIYLCSVDRGSAGNYGYTFGSGTRLTVV.

V usage is TRBV10-2 and J usage is TRBJ2-7, with TRBD1 matching 12 bases. Germline V gene sequence: CDR1 WSHSY, CDR2 SAAADI. This CDR3 is built from 14 residues. The V and J ends lost 6 bases and 5 bases, in that order; junction bases with no gene match: 5. The CDR3 reads CASRTGTGGNEQYF. In DNA, the CDR3 is TGCGCCAGCAGGACCGGGACAGGGGGCAACGAGCAGTACTTC.

V and J are TRBV19 and TRBJ1-5, with D unresolved. Germline values: CDR1 LNHDA, CDR2 SQIVND (reference sequence). V dropped 7 bases and J dropped 0 bases, with 19 bases sitting between them. This CDR3 contains 17 residues. CDR3 nucleotide sequence: TGTGCCAGTACCATAAGGGAGTCCGGGTATAGCAATCAGCCCCAGCATTTT. It yields the protein CASTIRESGYSNQPQHF.

The CDR3 bases are TGTGCCAGCAGCCCTACTAGCGGGGGTTACAATGAGCAGTTCTTC. It specifies CASSPTSGGYNEQFF. This sequence joins TRBV7-2 and TRBJ2-1; 11 bases are shared with TRBD2. The V gene's germline CDR1 is SGHTA and CDR2 FQGNSA. This CDR3 has 15 amino acids. V dropped 5 bases and J dropped 4; count of bases not matched to a gene: 4.

This clone appeared once. The chain couples TRBV10-3 to TRBJ1-3; TRBD1 matches at 12 bases. Germline values: CDR1 ENHRY, CDR2 SYGVKD. The CDR3 contains 20 residues. After removal of 0 bases from V and 0 bases from J, the junction contained 9 bases not matched to a gene. The CDR3, as DNA: TGTGCCATCAGTGAGTCCCCGGGACAGGGGGCGAGGGGCTCTGGAAACACCATATATTTT. It specifies CAISESPGQGARGSGNTIYF.

The table lists this clone with a count of one. The V gene is TRBV6-5, the J gene TRBJ1-2; D call uncertain. Germline V gene lookup returns CDR1 MNHEY and CDR2 SVGAGI. Trimming stripped 8 bases from V and 0 bases from J, with 4 bases between. The CDR3 has 11 residues. This chain's CDR3 is CASATNYGYTF. DNA for the CDR3: TGTGCCAGCGCGACTAACTATGGCTACACCTTC.

The V call is TRBV19, the J call TRBJ1-5, with TRBD1 identical over 7 bases. With 7 bases clipped from V and 4 bases from J, the junction kept 13 bases outside the gene matches. CDR1 LNHDA and CDR2 SQIVND come from the germline V gene (reference sequence). The CDR3 covers 16 residues. CDR3 sequence: CASTPQGLQTNQPQHF. In DNA, the CDR3 is TGTGCCAGTACTCCACAGGGGCTCCAGACAAATCAGCCCCAGCATTTT.

The J gene is TRBJ2-2, the V gene TRBV7-9; D is perhaps TRBD1 (6 bases). Trimming stripped 4 bases from V and 2 bases from J, with 14 bases between. CDR1 and CDR2 (germline): SEHNR, FQNEAQ (reference sequence). The CDR3 loop spans 16 amino acids. For the CDR3, the DNA is TGTGCCAGCAGCTACTTTGGGGGCTTTAACACCGGGGAGCTGTTTTTT. This codes for CASSYFGGFNTGELFF.

This chain uses TRBV29-1 with TRBJ1-5, with D tentatively TRBD1 (6 bases). The length of the CDR3 is 13 residues. CDR1 is SQVTM, CDR2 ANQGSEA, per germline. Deletions cut 6 bases from V and 3 bases from J, with 12 bases between. The CDR3 DNA reads TGCAGCGTAAAGGACAGCTACAATCAGCCCCAGCATTTT. Translating it yields CSVKDSYNQPQHF.

The chain recombines TRBV18 with TRBJ2-2, with a weak D call TRBD1 (5 bases). V lost 2 bases to trimming and J lost 5 bases, with 9 bases between them. In germline, CDR1 is KGHSH, CDR2 LQKENI. The CDR3 spans 14 residues. The CDR3 here is CASSPSRQTGELFF. CDR3 coding DNA: TGTGCCAGCTCACCAAGTAGACAGACCGGGGAGCTGTTTTTT.

CDR3 sequence: CASSPPGQGRAFF. DNA for the CDR3: TGTGCCAGCAGCCCTCCGGGACAGGGGAGAGCTTTCTTT. The V and J genes are TRBV9 and TRBJ1-1; 10 positions agree with TRBD1. The CDR3 consists of 13 residues. Unmatched junction bases numbered 7, after V lost 4 bases and J lost 10 bases. CDR1 and CDR2 from the germline V gene are SGDLS and YYNGEE.

The rearrangement uses TRBV25-1 and TRBJ2-1, with D uncertain. The CDR3 runs to 12 residues. Germline loops: CDR1 MGHDK, CDR2 SYGVNS. The V gene lost 6 bases and the J gene lost 8 bases, with 11 bases spanning the gap. CDR3 sequence: CASSPYMDEQFF. The CDR3 coding sequence is TGTGCCAGCAGCCCATACATGGATGAGCAGTTCTTC.

This chain links TRBV7-2 with TRBJ2-5, with 9 bases matching TRBD2. Germline loops: CDR1 SGHTA, CDR2 FQGNSA. The CDR3 length is 15 residues. V trimming: 6 bases; J trimming: 1 base; junction bases outside the gene matches: 6. This CDR3 reads CASRAGTSLQETQYF. CDR3 nucleotides: TGTGCCAGCAGAGCCGGGACTAGCCTCCAAGAGACCCAGTACTTC.

In its sample, this clone was seen many times. The chain links TRBV28 to TRBJ1-1, with D tentatively TRBD1 (6 bases). The CDR3 extends over 16 amino acids. In germline, CDR1 is MDHEN, CDR2 SYDVKM. V was cut by 1 base and J by 1 base, with 13 bases left in between. The CDR3 sequence: CASSLFGKGGNTEAFF. The CDR3 region has the DNA TGTGCCAGCAGTTTATTCGGAAAAGGGGGGAACACTGAAGCTTTCTTT.

The chain carries TRBV29-1 and TRBJ1-4, with 9 positions matching TRBD1. V lost 5 bases to trimming and J lost 7 bases; unmatched junction nucleotides: 5. The CDR3 runs 13 residues. In germline, CDR1 is SQVTM, CDR2 ANQGSEA. DNA for the CDR3: TGCAGCGTTTTTGACAGGGGGGCTGAAAAACTGTTTTTT. Amino acids: CSVFDRGAEKLFF. Together with reference TRBV29-1 and TRBJ1-4, the CDR3 gives the full variable domain: SAVISQKPSRDICQRGTSLTIQCQVDSQVTMMFWYRQQPGQSLTLIATANQGSEATYESGFVIDKFPISRPNLTFSTLTVSNMSPEDSSIYLCSVFDRGAEKLFFGSGTQLSVL.

The rearrangement uses TRBV6-5 and TRBJ1-2; possibly TRBD1 for D (5 bases). Trimming shortened V by 0 bases and J by 3 bases, and 11 bases separated the two germline ends. The germline gives CDR1 MNHEY, CDR2 SVGAGI. The CDR3 length is 15 residues. The CDR3 region is CASSYSLTVDYGYTF. The CDR3 bases are TGTGCCAGCAGTTACTCCCTGACAGTGGACTATGGCTACACCTTC.

The CDR3 coding sequence is TGTGCCACCAGTGATTCGACAGCCAATAGCAATCAGCCCCAGCATTTT. Translated, it gives CATSDSTANSNQPQHF. The chain links TRBV24-1 to TRBJ1-5; maybe TRBD1 (5 bases). Trimming shortened V by 2 bases and J by 0 bases, and 10 bases separated the two germline ends. This CDR3 is 16 amino acids long. Per germline, CDR1 KGHDR and CDR2 SFDVKD.